This section outlines one T cell receptor (beta chain) sequence together with its context. The entry originates in a study of blood T cell repertoires in COVID-19. TCRdb keeps only in-frame clones here, not all; method: immunoSEQ multiplex PCR. The sample holds a few hundred thousand clones, around 80% seen once. This CDR3 region has 16 residues. Germline CDR1 is LNHDA and CDR2 is SQIVND (reference sequence). Germline trimming cut 7 bases from V and 0 bases from J; bases unmatched to any gene: 9. The material sequenced was peripheral blood. This clonotype originated in a woman in her 40s who had recovered from COVID-19. The chain recombines TRBV19 with TRBJ2-3; 8 nucleotides agree with TRBD1. In DNA form, the CDR3 reads TGTGCCAGTACACGTAGGACAGGGACTAGCACAGATACGCAGTATTTT. Residues: CASTRRTGTSTDTQYF.